The entry that follows covers one T cell receptor (beta chain) sequence. This CDR3 comprises 14 residues. The germline gives CDR1 SGDLS, CDR2 YYNGEE. Trimming removed 0 bases at V and 5 bases at J, with 11 bases between. The entry originates in a study of blood T cell repertoires in COVID-19. Study summary: Whether acute or convalescent, the COVID-19 samples came from the United States, Italy and Spain. T cells, B-cell-depleted T cells, or PBMCs provided the cDNA or gDNA that served as material.

Per the original methods: Cell counts per sample came from amplifying reference gene primers. The data were produced by immunoSEQ multiplex PCR, yet TCRdb's version contains in-frame clones alone and is incomplete. The D gene and trimming were derived from the DNA, and the V and J assignments and clone size from that table. The sample records over 25,000 clones, around 85% being singletons. The specimen was peripheral blood. This rearrangement joins TRBV9 to TRBJ2-5; D gene ambiguous. The sequence was collected from a human donor in a cohort sampled during active COVID-19. The CDR3 DNA sequence: TGTGCCAGCAGCGTAGGAGGCTCCCCCGAGACCCAGTACTTC. Residues: CASSVGGSPETQYF.